One and the same sample provided the 8 T cell receptor beta chains below, sequenced in a study of cytomegalovirus exposure and HLA in healthy donors. A multiplex PCR was run with 60 Vbeta primers and 13 Jbeta primers. Some clones are missing from TCRdb's copy, which holds only in-frame ones; the method was immunoSEQ multiplex PCR. The data show roughly 97,000 clones, over 75% seen once. Sequenced input: PBMCs. These receptor sequences come from a middle-aged man in good health and CMV-seropositive.

In DNA, the CDR3 is TGTGCCAGCAGTGCAATGTCGACTAGTCTCGGTGAGCAGTTCTTC. Its translation: CASSAMSTSLGEQFF. The rearrangement uses TRBV2 and TRBJ2-1, with a tentative D call TRBD2 (6 bases). Trimming removed 4 bases from V and 9 bases from J, with 19 bases in between. This CDR3 has 15 amino acids. Germline CDR1 reads SNHLY; CDR2 reads FYNNEI.

There are a few counts of this clone. The V call is TRBV7-8, the J call TRBJ2-1; TRBD2 agrees at 7 bases. V trimming: 5 bases; J trimming: 0 bases; junction bases outside the gene matches: 7. Germline CDR1 SGHVS, CDR2 FQNEAQ. CDR3 length equals 16 residues. CDR3 in DNA: TGTGCCAGCAGCCCAATAGGCGGGAGCTCCTACAATGAGCAGTTCTTC. This sequence encodes CASSPIGGSSYNEQFF.

J is TRBJ1-4 and V is TRBV6-5, with D possibly matching TRBD1 (5 bases). Germline assignment: CDR1 MNHEY and CDR2 SVGAGI. V dropped 3 bases and J dropped 10 bases, with 15 bases sitting between them. The CDR3 has 14 residues. The DNA for the CDR3 is TGTGCCAGCAGTTATGGCAGGGCCTATGGAAAACTGTTTTTT. Encoded protein: CASSYGRAYGKLFF.

This chain links TRBV18 with TRBJ2-5; 7 bases line up with TRBD1. The CDR3 totals 14 residues. Germline CDR1 is KGHSH and CDR2 is LQKENI. V lost 4 bases and J lost 5; bases outside the gene matches: 7. The CDR3 loop reads CASSQGTARETQYF. Written as DNA, the CDR3 is TGTGCCAGCTCACAGGGGACAGCTCGGGAGACCCAGTACTTC. Full variable domain (missing parts from reference TRBV18 and TRBJ2-5): NAGVMQNPRHLVRRRGQEARLRCSPMKGHSHVYWYRQLPEEGLKFMVYLQKENIIDESGMPKERFSAEFPKEGPSILRIQQVVRGDSAAYFCASSQGTARETQYFGPGTRLLVL.

CDR3 DNA sequence: TGTGCCAGCAGTCTTATAGCGGGAGGTGGCGATGAGCAGTTCTTC. Translating gives CASSLIAGGGDEQFF. The rearrangement links TRBV11-3 to TRBJ2-1; TRBD2 matches 10 bases. The length of the CDR3 is 15 residues. The ends lost 6 bases at V and 8 bases at J; junction bases unmatched: 10. The germline gives CDR1 SGHNT, CDR2 YENEEA.

The rearrangement links TRBV10-3 to TRBJ2-1; D is ambiguous. The CDR3 is made up of 13 amino acids. Trimming took 2 bases from V and 9 from J, leaving 11 bases between them. The germline V gene encodes CDR1 ENHRY and CDR2 SYGVKD. The CDR3 nucleotides read TGTGCCATCAGTGAGGAAACCACGGGTGAGCAGTTCTTC. Translation: CAISEETTGEQFF.

In its sample, this clone was seen a few times. This chain links TRBV28 with TRBJ1-1; D uncertain. Germline CDR1 is MDHEN and CDR2 is SYDVKM. V lost 6 bases, J lost 5 bases, and 16 bases lay in between. The CDR3 loop spans 14 amino acids. CDR3 region: CASRVSFLLTEAFF. DNA for the CDR3: TGTGCCAGCAGGGTTAGCTTCCTACTTACTGAAGCTTTCTTT.

The count of this clone is one. The rearrangement uses TRBV7-3 and TRBJ2-3; TRBD2 matches at 10 bases. The V and J ends lost 6 bases and 2 bases, in that order; junction bases with no gene match: 2. The V gene's germline CDR1 is SGHTA and CDR2 FQGTGA. This CDR3 contains 14 residues. In DNA, the CDR3 is TGTGCCAGCAGGAGCGGGGGGGCCACAGATACGCAGTATTTT. The encoded protein is CASRSGGATDTQYF.